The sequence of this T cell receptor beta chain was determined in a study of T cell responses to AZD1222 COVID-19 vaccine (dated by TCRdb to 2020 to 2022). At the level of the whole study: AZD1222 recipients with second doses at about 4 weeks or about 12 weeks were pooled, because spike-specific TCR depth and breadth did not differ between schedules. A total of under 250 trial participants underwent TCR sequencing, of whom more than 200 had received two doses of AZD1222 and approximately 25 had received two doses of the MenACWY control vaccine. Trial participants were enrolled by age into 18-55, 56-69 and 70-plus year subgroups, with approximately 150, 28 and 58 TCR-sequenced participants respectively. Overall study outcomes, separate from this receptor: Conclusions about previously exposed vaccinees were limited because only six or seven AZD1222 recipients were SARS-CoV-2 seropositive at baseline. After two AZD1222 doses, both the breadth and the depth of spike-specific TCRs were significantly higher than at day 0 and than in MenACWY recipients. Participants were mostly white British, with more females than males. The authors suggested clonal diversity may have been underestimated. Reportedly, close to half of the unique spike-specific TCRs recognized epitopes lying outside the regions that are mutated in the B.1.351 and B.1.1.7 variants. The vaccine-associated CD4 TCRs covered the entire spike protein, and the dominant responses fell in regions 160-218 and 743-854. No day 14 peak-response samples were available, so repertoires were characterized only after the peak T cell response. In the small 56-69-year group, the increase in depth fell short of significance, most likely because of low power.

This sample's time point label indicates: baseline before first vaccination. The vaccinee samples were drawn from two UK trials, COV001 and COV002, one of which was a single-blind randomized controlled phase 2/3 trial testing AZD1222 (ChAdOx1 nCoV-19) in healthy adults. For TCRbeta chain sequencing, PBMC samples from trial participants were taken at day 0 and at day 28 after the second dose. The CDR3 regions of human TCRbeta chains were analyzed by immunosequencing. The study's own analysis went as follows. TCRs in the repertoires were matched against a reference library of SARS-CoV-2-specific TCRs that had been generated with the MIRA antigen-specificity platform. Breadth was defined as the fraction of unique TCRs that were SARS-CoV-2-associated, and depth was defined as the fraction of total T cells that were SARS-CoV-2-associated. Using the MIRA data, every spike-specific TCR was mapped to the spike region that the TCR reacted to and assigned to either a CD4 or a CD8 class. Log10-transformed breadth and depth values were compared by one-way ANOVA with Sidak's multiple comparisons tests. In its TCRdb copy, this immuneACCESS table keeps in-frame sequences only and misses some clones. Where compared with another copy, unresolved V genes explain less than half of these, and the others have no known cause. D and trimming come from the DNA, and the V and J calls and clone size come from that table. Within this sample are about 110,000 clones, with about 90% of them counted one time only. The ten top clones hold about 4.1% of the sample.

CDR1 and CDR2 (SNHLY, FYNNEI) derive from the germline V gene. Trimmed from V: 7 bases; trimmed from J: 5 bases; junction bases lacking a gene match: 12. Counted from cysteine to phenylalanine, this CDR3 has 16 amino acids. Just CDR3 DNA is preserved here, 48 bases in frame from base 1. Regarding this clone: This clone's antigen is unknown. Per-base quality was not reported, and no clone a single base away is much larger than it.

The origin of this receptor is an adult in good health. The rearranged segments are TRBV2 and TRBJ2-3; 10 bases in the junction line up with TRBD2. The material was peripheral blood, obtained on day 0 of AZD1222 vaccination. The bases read TGTGCCAGCACCTCCCCCCTAGCGGGAGCTGGAGATACGCAGTATTTT. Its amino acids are CASTSPLAGAGDTQYF.